This T cell receptor (beta chain) was sequenced during a study of T cell repertoires in cytomegalovirus infection. Turning to the study itself: CMV infection plus the matching HLA type was flagged by public TCR beta signatures. General study results and limits: There were HLA-C-restricted CMV-specific TCR beta clonotypes dominating the ex vivo response.

TCRdb fed the reads into MiXCR, producing one record per CDR3 protein. Of 490,000 or so distinct CDR3 sequences in the sample, over 9% were seen once. A few counts support this clonotype. What it binds is unknown. This TCR derives from a human donor in good health (CMV status not recorded). Some clones in this sample may be carry-over from other donors' samples. The material sequenced was PBMCs.

CDR3 in amino acids: CASSAGGGGQETQYF. CDR3 nucleotides: TGTGCCAGCAGCGCCGGGGGGGGGGGCCAAGAGACCCAGTACTTC. This chain joins TRBV9 and TRBJ2-5; 8 bases map to TRBD2. Trimming took 3 bases from V and 1 from J; bases not matched to a gene: 5. Germline V lookup: CDR1 SGDLS, CDR2 YYNGEE. This CDR3 spans 15 amino acids.